This T cell receptor (beta chain) was identified during a study of T cell clones after liver transplantation. Study-level background: Patients counted as tolerant after at least one year off all immunosuppression, enzymes not exceeding twice normal. Blood was drawn pre-transplant, before withdrawal, and after full or failed withdrawal.

Sequencing was performed with immunoSEQ multiplex PCR; in TCRdb, only in-frame clones are kept and a portion is missing. This sample has about 99,000 clones, with around four fifths found just once. The material sequenced was CD4+ T cells from blood, taken around 50 months after liver transplant. The receptor's source is a human patient who received a liver transplant. Some T cells may possibly be graft donor cells.

The CDR3 protein is CASRRGLAAYNEQFF. The CDR3 DNA follows: TGTGCCAGCAGGCGCGGACTAGCGGCTTACAATGAGCAGTTCTTC. V usage is TRBV2 and J usage is TRBJ2-1; 10 nucleotides line up with TRBD2. Per germline, CDR1 SNHLY and CDR2 FYNNEI. The CDR3 spans 15 residues. V trimming: 6 bases; J trimming: 4 bases; junction bases outside the gene matches: 6.